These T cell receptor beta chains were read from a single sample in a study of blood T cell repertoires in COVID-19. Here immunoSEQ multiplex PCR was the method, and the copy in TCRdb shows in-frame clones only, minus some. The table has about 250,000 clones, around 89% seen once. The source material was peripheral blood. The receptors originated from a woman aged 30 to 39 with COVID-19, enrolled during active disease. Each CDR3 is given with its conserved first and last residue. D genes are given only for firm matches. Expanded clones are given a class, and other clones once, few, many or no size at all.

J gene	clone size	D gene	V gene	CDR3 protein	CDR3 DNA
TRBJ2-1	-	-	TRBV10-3	CAIGAGQGLSYNEQFF	TGTGCCATCGGTGCTGGACAGGGACTATCCTACAATGAGCAGTTCTTC
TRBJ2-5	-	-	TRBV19	CASSPRTESQETQYF	TGTGCCAGTAGCCCGCGAACTGAGTCCCAAGAGACCCAGTACTTC
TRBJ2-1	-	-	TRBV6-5	CASSSLPVNEQFF	TGTGCCAGCAGTTCTTTACCAGTCAATGAGCAGTTCTTC
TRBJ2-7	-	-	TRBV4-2	CASSQDSGAYEQYF	TGTGCCAGCAGCCAAGACTCCGGGGCCTACGAGCAGTACTTC
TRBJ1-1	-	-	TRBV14	CASSQSFGSGTEAFF	TGTGCCAGCAGCCAAAGCTTCGGGTCGGGGACTGAAGCTTTCTTT
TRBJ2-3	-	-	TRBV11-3	CASSPRFTDTQYF	TGTGCCAGCAGCCCTAGGTTCACAGATACGCAGTATTTT
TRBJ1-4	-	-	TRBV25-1	CASTEGGRAEKLFF	TGTGCCAGCACTGAGGGCGGGCGCGCGGAAAAACTGTTTTTT
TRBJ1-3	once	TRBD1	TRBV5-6	CASSPTGGTGNTIYF	TGTGCCAGCAGCCCGACAGGGGGTACTGGAAACACCATATATTTT
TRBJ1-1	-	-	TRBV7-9	CASSRLRQANTEAFF	TGTGCCAGCAGCAGACTTAGACAGGCGAACACTGAAGCTTTCTTT
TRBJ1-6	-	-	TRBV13	CASSYAQGVQFSPLHF	TGTGCCAGCAGTTATGCACAAGGAGTACAATTTTCACCCCTCCACTTT
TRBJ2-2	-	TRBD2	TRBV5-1	CASSLDPLSGGVAGELFF	TGCGCCAGCAGCTTGGACCCCCTTTCGGGGGGGGTGGCCGGGGAGCTGTTTTTT
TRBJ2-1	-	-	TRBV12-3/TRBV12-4	CASTLYYNEQFF	TGTGCCAGCACCCTCTACTACAATGAGCAGTTCTTC
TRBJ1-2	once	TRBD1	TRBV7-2	CASSFGQGVGYTF	TGTGCCAGCAGCTTCGGACAGGGGGTTGGCTACACCTTC
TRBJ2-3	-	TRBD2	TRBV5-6	CASSPVAGVTDTQYF	TGTGCCAGCAGCCCCGTGGCGGGAGTGACAGATACGCAGTATTTT
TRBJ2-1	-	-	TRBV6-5	CASSSLRGNEQFF	TGTGCCAGCAGTAGCCTACGGGGGAATGAGCAGTTCTTC
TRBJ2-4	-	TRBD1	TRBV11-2	CASSLVGGQGFSKNIQYF	TGTGCCAGCAGCTTAGTAGGGGGACAGGGGTTTAGCAAAAACATTCAGTACTTC
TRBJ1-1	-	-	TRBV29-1	CSVARWNTEAFF	TGCAGCGTTGCTAGGTGGAACACTGAAGCTTTCTTT
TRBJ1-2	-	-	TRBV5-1	CASSSEGGGDGYTF	TGCGCCAGCAGCTCCGAAGGGGGGGGTGATGGCTACACCTTC
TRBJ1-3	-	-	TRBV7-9	CASSAPGGSGNTIYF	TGTGCCAGCAGCGCGCCGGGGGGATCTGGAAACACCATATATTTT
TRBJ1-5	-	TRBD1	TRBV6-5	CASRAGTGRNQPQHF	TGTGCCAGCAGAGCCGGGACAGGACGCAATCAGCCCCAGCATTTT
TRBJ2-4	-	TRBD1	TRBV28	CASTADRGVAKNIQYF	TGTGCCAGCACCGCTGACAGGGGAGTTGCCAAAAACATTCAGTACTTC
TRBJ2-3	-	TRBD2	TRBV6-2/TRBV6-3	CASSYPPGFAGGTDTQYF	TGTGCCAGCAGTTACCCTCCCGGATTTGCGGGGGGCACAGATACGCAGTATTTT
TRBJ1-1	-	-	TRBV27	CASRQTGSGIAFF	TGTGCCAGCAGACAAACAGGGTCGGGGATTGCTTTCTTT
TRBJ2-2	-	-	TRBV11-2	CASSLLRAGELFF	TGTGCCAGCAGCTTATTACGCGCCGGGGAGCTGTTTTTT
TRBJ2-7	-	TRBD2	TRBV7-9	CASAGGPYEQYF	TGTGCCAGTGCGGGGGGGCCCTACGAGCAGTACTTC
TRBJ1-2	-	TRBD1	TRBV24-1	CATSETGAMGGYTF	TGTGCCACCAGTGAAACAGGGGCTATGGGTGGCTACACCTTC
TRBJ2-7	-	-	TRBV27	CASSLSRAELTYEQYF	TGTGCCAGCAGTTTAAGCAGGGCGGAGCTCACATACGAGCAGTACTTC
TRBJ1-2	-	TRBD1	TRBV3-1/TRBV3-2	CASLSREGAFYGYTF	TGTGCCAGCCTATCCCGGGAGGGGGCTTTCTATGGCTACACCTTC
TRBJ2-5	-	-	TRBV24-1	CATSDLQGRPQETQYF	TGTGCCACCAGTGATTTGCAGGGTCGGCCCCAAGAGACCCAGTACTTC
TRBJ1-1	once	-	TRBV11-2	CASSPSWGGTEAFF	TGTGCCAGCAGCCCATCCTGGGGGGGGACTGAAGCTTTCTTT
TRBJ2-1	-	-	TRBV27	CASSFWTAGNNEQFF	TGTGCCAGCAGTTTCTGGACCGCGGGGAACAATGAGCAGTTCTTC